One sample yielded the 27 T cell receptor beta chains listed below, sequenced in a study of PD-1 blockade in classical Hodgkin lymphoma (TCRdb year 2020). Preparation of the library involved the immunoSEQ multiplex PCR assay. Drawn from immuneACCESS, this table holds only the in-frame rearrangements with V and J called that TCRdb kept. Clones are partly lost; checked studies trace under half to an unresolved V gene and leave the rest unexplained. Present in this sample are around 26,000 clones, 75% to 90% of which were seen just once. The top ten clones comprise approximately 2.8% of the sample. Sample time point, as interpreted from the label and publication: cycle 4 day 1 (C4D1), after less than seven weeks of nivolumab. Relapse after autologous stem cell transplantation had occurred in all trial patients, and cohorts A, B and C were distinguished by prior brentuximab vedotin exposure. A Miltenyi CD4+ T cell isolation kit was used for magnetic negative selection to purify CD4+ T cells from thawed PBMCs.

This specimen was CD4+ T cells from blood, taken before the fourth cycle of nivolumab. All receptors derive from a human donor with classical Hodgkin lymphoma.

This chain connects TRBV9 to TRBJ2-2, with 11 bases fitting TRBD1. Germline V lookup: CDR1 SGDLS, CDR2 YYNGEE. The V segment lost 4 bases and the J segment 4 bases; nucleotides outside the gene matches: 9. The CDR3 covers 17 residues. CDR3 DNA sequence: TGTGCCAGCAGCCCCCCAGCCGGGACAGGGGGCACCGGGGAGCTGTTTTTT. Encoded protein: CASSPPAGTGGTGELFF.

The V call is TRBV18, the J call TRBJ1-3; 8 bases are shared with TRBD1. The germline V gene has CDR1 KGHSH and CDR2 LQKENI. This CDR3 spans 18 amino acids. V trimming: 3 bases; J trimming: 2 bases; junction bases outside the gene matches: 12. The CDR3 DNA reads as TGTGCCAGCTCACCCGCATCCCGACAGGGGTTCACTGGAAACACCATATATTTT. Its translation is CASSPASRQGFTGNTIYF.

The gene calls are TRBV6-1 and TRBJ2-7; TRBD1 or TRBD2 may be the D gene (5 bases each). The V end was cut by 6 bases, the J end by 0 bases, with 12 bases between. Looked up from germline, CDR1 is MNHNS and CDR2 is SASEGT. CDR3 size: 14 residues. CDR3 sequence reads: CASSPGPLSYEQYF. CDR3 bases: TGTGCCAGCAGCCCGGGACCGCTCTCCTACGAGCAGTACTTC.

This chain uses TRBV2 with TRBJ2-5; 11 nucleotides line up with TRBD2. V lost 4 bases and J lost 9; bases outside the gene matches: 13. CDR1 SNHLY and CDR2 FYNNEI come from the germline V gene. The CDR3 is 16 residues long. This CDR3 is CASSASLAGAGGAQYF. As DNA, the CDR3 is TGTGCCAGCAGTGCCTCACTAGCGGGGGCAGGGGGGGCCCAGTACTTC.

The chain couples TRBV23-1 to TRBJ2-7, with a possible D match to TRBD1 (6 bases). TRBV23-1 is known as an ORF, though its function is uncertain. V shed 6 bases and J shed 2 bases, with 23 bases lying between them. The CDR3 consists of 17 residues. The CDR3 region has the DNA TGCGCCAGCAGACCAATGATAACTAGGAACAGGGCCTACGAGCAGTACTTC. This sequence encodes CASRPMITRNRAYEQYF.

The chain couples TRBV15 to TRBJ2-7; 10 positions agree with TRBD1. From germline, CDR1 is LNHNV and CDR2 YYDKDF (reference sequence). CDR3 size: 14 residues. The V and J ends lost 3 bases and 5 bases, in that order; junction bases with no gene match: 4. DNA for the CDR3: TGTGCCACCAGCAGGGGACAGGGGAGGGACGAGCAGTACTTC. The encoded protein is CATSRGQGRDEQYF.

The chain has TRBV19 and TRBJ1-3, with D unclear. The CDR3 loop spans 13 amino acids. Germline values: CDR1 LNHDA, CDR2 SQIVND (reference sequence). V was trimmed by 3 bases and J by 7 bases, leaving 10 bases between them. The CDR3, as DNA: TGTGCCAGTAGTATCCAGGCCCTCAACACCATATATTTT. It is translated as CASSIQALNTIYF. The complete variable domain, with remaining parts taken from reference TRBV19 and TRBJ1-3, reads DGGITQSPKYLFRKEGQNVTLSCEQNLNHDAMYWYRQDPGQGLRLIYYSQIVNDFQKGDIAEGYSVSREKKESFPLTVTSAQKNPTAFYLCASSIQALNTIYFGEGSWLTVV.

The chain employs TRBV18 and TRBJ1-1, with unresolved D. Germline V gives CDR1 KGHSH, CDR2 LQKENI. There are 14 residues in the CDR3. V gave up 3 bases and J gave up 5 bases, with 13 bases separating them. CDR3 sequence: CASSPSADETEAFF. The CDR3 DNA sequence: TGTGCCAGCTCACCCTCAGCCGATGAAACTGAAGCTTTCTTT.

The chain has TRBV2 and TRBJ1-4; maybe TRBD1 (6 bases). This CDR3 contains 14 residues. V lost 5 bases and J 3 bases, leaving 10 bases between the germline ends. In germline, CDR1 is SNHLY, CDR2 FYNNEI. The CDR3 nucleotides read TGTGCCAGCAGTTTAGGGGGGGCTAATGAAAAACTGTTTTTT. As protein: CASSLGGANEKLFF. The full variable domain, rest sourced from reference TRBV2 and TRBJ1-4, is EPEVTQTPSHQVTQMGQEVILRCVPISNHLYFYWYRQILGQKVEFLVSFYNNEISEKSEIFDDQFSVERPDGSNFTLKIRSTKLEDSAMYFCASSLGGANEKLFFGSGTQLSVL.

This chain uses TRBV27 with TRBJ2-1, with a possible D match to TRBD2 (5 bases). Trimming pared 8 bases from V and 4 bases from J, leaving 15 bases between. Germline V gene sequence: CDR1 MNHEY, CDR2 SMNVEV (reference sequence). The CDR3 loop spans 14 amino acids. CDR3 protein: CASQDWTNYNEQFF. CDR3 sequence (DNA): TGTGCCAGCCAGGACTGGACGAATTACAATGAGCAGTTCTTC.

CDR3 protein: CASSFQPGTAAGELFF. The CDR3 DNA reads as TGTGCCAGCAGCTTCCAACCCGGGACTGCCGCCGGGGAGCTGTTTTTT. The rearrangement joins TRBV11-2 to TRBJ2-2; a possible D gene is TRBD2 (6 bases). Deletions cut 3 bases from V and 6 bases from J, with 17 bases between. There are 16 residues in the CDR3. Per germline, CDR1 SGHAT and CDR2 FQNNGV.

This rearrangement joins TRBV15 to TRBJ2-2; possible D gene TRBD2, 6 bases. CDR3 length: 15 residues. Deletions cut 0 bases from V and 6 bases from J, with 11 bases between. Germline CDR1 and CDR2: LNHNV and YYDKDF (reference sequence). Here the CDR3 reads CATSRDLTSPGELFF. CDR3 nucleotides: TGTGCCACCAGCAGAGATCTCACTAGCCCCGGGGAGCTGTTTTTT.

The chain employs TRBV10-3 and TRBJ1-1; unclear D gene. The germline V and J ends were trimmed by 3 bases and 1 base, with 9 bases remaining between them. CDR1 is ENHRY and CDR2 is SYGVKD in the germline V gene. The CDR3 is 14 amino acids. CDR3 DNA: TGTGCCATCAGTGATTACCCCCAGAACACTGAAGCTTTCTTT. It codes for CAISDYPQNTEAFF.

The chain combines TRBV12-5 with TRBJ2-5; 10 positions agree with TRBD2. The germline gives CDR1 LGHNT, CDR2 FRNRAP. The CDR3 length is 20 residues. The junction had 23 bases not matched to a gene; V was cut back by 6 bases and J by 4 bases. This chain's CDR3 is CASGTPQRGGLIRSPETQYF. CDR3 nucleotides: TGTGCTAGTGGAACGCCTCAGCGGGGGGGCTTGATTCGTTCTCCAGAGACCCAGTACTTC.

The table lists this clone with a count of one. This chain uses TRBV6-1 with TRBJ2-6; no clear D. Trimming took 5 bases from V and 0 from J, leaving 8 bases between them. CDR1 and CDR2 (germline): MNHNS, SASEGT. The CDR3 is 15 amino acids. CDR3 nucleotide sequence: TGTGCCAGCAGTATCAGCGCCTCTGGGGCCAACGTCCTGACTTTC. Translation gives CASSISASGANVLTF.

J is TRBJ1-1 and V is TRBV7-2; TRBD1 matches at 11 bases. This CDR3 region has 15 residues. Unmatched junction bases numbered 7, after V lost 0 bases and J lost 10 bases. Germline V gene sequence: CDR1 SGHTA, CDR2 FQGNSA. CDR3 sequence: CASSLAAGTGGRAFF. As DNA, the CDR3 is TGTGCCAGCAGCTTAGCCGCCGGGACAGGGGGTAGAGCTTTCTTT. The variable domain in full, completed from reference TRBV7-2 and TRBJ1-1, reads GAGVSQSPSNKVTEKGKDVELRCDPISGHTALYWYRQSLGQGLEFLIYFQGNSAPDKSGLPSDRFSAERTGGSVSTLTIQRTQQEDSAVYLCASSLAAGTGGRAFFGQGTRLTVV.

About this clone: One junction end disagrees with the germline gene, perhaps due to a read error. V gene TRBV7-7 combines with J gene TRBJ2-3, with TRBD1 as a possible D gene (5 bases). The length of the CDR3 is 13 residues. The V gene's germline CDR1 is SSHAT and CDR2 FNYEAQ (reference sequence). In DNA, the CDR3 is TGTGCTAGCAGTCGACAGATTACAGATACGCAGTATTTT. Translating it yields CASSRQITDTQYF. Drawing the rest from reference TRBV7-7 and TRBJ2-3, the complete variable domain is GAGVSQSPRYKVTKRGQDVTLRCDPISSHATLYWYQQALGQGPEFLTYFNYEAQPDKSGLPSDRFSAERPEGSISTLTIQRTEQRDSAMYRCASSRQITDTQYFGPGTRLTVL.

The V call is TRBV18, the J call TRBJ2-1, with D unclear. V was clipped by 4 bases and J by 6 bases, with 10 bases between them. The CDR3 is 13 residues long. Germline CDR1 reads KGHSH; CDR2 reads LQKENI. CDR3 sequence reads: CASSLWTANEQFF. For the CDR3, the DNA is TGTGCCAGCTCACTCTGGACCGCCAATGAGCAGTTCTTC. Based on the CDR3 plus reference TRBV18 and TRBJ2-1, the full variable domain is NAGVMQNPRHLVRRRGQEARLRCSPMKGHSHVYWYRQLPEEGLKFMVYLQKENIIDESGMPKERFSAEFPKEGPSILRIQQVVRGDSAAYFCASSLWTANEQFFGPGTRLTVL.

This clone has a single count. CDR3 sequence (DNA): TGTGCCAGCAGCCCCGAGGGGGGGCGCTTCTCTGGAAACACCATATATTTT. Translation: CASSPEGGRFSGNTIYF. This rearrangement joins TRBV9 to TRBJ1-3; perhaps TRBD1 as D (6 bases). V lost 4 bases, J lost 0 bases, and 17 bases lay in between. The germline V gene encodes CDR1 SGDLS and CDR2 YYNGEE. This CDR3 is 17 amino acids long.

The chain employs TRBV18 and TRBJ1-2, with TRBD1 identical over 7 bases. Germline lookup yields CDR1 KGHSH and CDR2 LQKENI. V shed 3 bases, J shed 0 bases, and the junction held 13 bases outside the gene matches. The CDR3 is 18 residues long. The CDR3 nucleotides are TGTGCCAGCTCACCCGGAAATCTTCGGACAGGTCCTAACTATGGCTACACCTTC. Translated, it gives CASSPGNLRTGPNYGYTF. Based on the CDR3 plus reference TRBV18 and TRBJ1-2, the full variable domain is NAGVMQNPRHLVRRRGQEARLRCSPMKGHSHVYWYRQLPEEGLKFMVYLQKENIIDESGMPKERFSAEFPKEGPSILRIQQVVRGDSAAYFCASSPGNLRTGPNYGYTFGSGTRLTVV.

This chain joins TRBV7-3 and TRBJ2-7; D is possibly TRBD2 (6 bases). Trimming stripped 4 bases from V and 3 bases from J, with 16 bases between. This CDR3 region has 15 residues. The germline CDR1 and CDR2 sequences are SGHTA and FQGTGA. The CDR3 spells CASSSGSSGVYEQYF. CDR3 bases: TGTGCCAGCAGCTCCGGGAGTTCGGGGGTCTACGAGCAGTACTTC.

The J gene is TRBJ2-1, the V gene TRBV9; perhaps TRBD2 as D (7 bases). CDR1 is SGDLS, CDR2 YYNGEE, per germline. Trimming shortened V by 2 bases and J by 6 bases, and 15 bases separated the two germline ends. The CDR3 runs to 15 residues. Here the CDR3 DNA reads TGTGCCAGCAGCGTCGGAGGGGGGGCCGCCAATGAGCAGTTCTTC. Amino acids: CASSVGGGAANEQFF. The complete variable domain, with remaining parts taken from reference TRBV9 and TRBJ2-1, reads DSGVTQTPKHLITATGQRVTLRCSPRSGDLSVYWYQQSLDQGLQFLIQYYNGEERAKGNILERFSAQQFPDLHSELNLSSLELGDSALYFCASSVGGGAANEQFFGPGTRLTVL.

The chain recombines TRBV11-2 with TRBJ2-1; possibly TRBD1 for D (5 bases). The CDR3 runs 13 residues. V lost 3 bases and J lost 8, with 11 bases in between. Germline V gene lookup returns CDR1 SGHAT and CDR2 FQNNGV. In DNA, the CDR3 is TGTGCCAGCAGCTTGGGGCAGGGCGATGAGCAGTTCTTC. Its protein is CASSLGQGDEQFF.

This clone was counted only a few times. The chain is built from TRBV5-1 and TRBJ1-1; D is ambiguous. Germline values: CDR1 SGHRS, CDR2 YFSETQ. V shed 4 bases and J shed 4 bases, with 11 bases lying between them. This CDR3 region has 13 residues. In nucleotides, the CDR3 is TGCGCCAGCAGCGGAGAGAGTGGCACTGAAGCTTTCTTT. This codes for CASSGESGTEAFF.

CDR3: CASSLGSGTSGNTIYF. The CDR3 DNA reads TGCGCCAGCAGCCTCGGTAGTGGGACCTCTGGAAACACCATATATTTT. The V gene is TRBV5-1, the J gene TRBJ1-3; weak D call: TRBD1 (5 bases). CDR3 length: 16 residues. V lost 4 bases and J 0 bases, leaving 14 bases between the germline ends. Germline CDR1 SGHRS, CDR2 YFSETQ.

This chain links TRBV19 with TRBJ1-5; 11 bases align to TRBD1. The CDR3 has 15 residues. CDR1 and CDR2 from the germline V gene are LNHDA and SQIVND (reference sequence). Losses at the gene ends were 4 bases for V and 4 bases for J; bases not matched to a gene: 3. The CDR3 loop reads CASSRGQGENQPQHF. In DNA form, the CDR3 reads TGTGCCAGTAGTAGGGGACAGGGGGAAAATCAGCCCCAGCATTTT.

This chain links TRBV6-6 with TRBJ2-7; possibly TRBD2 for D (6 bases). Trimming took off 8 bases at V and 6 bases at J, with 14 bases between the two ends. Germline values: CDR1 MNHNY, CDR2 SVGAGI (reference sequence). This CDR3 spans 12 amino acids. The CDR3 spells CASHSGGFEQYF. CDR3 DNA sequence: TGTGCCAGCCATTCCGGGGGTTTCGAGCAGTACTTC.